This T cell receptor (beta chain) was retrieved from a study of blood T cell repertoires in COVID-19. Background on the study: The cDNA or gDNA used as material had been derived from T cells, B-cell-depleted T cells, or PBMCs.

This clone was found once. This CDR3 is built from 14 residues. The V gene end was trimmed by 3 bases and the J gene end by 6 bases; junction bases not matched to a gene: 8. Germline loops: CDR1 SGHDT, CDR2 YYEEEE. This table comes from immunoSEQ multiplex PCR, and its TCRdb copy is limited to in-frame clones, with some not included. The table records 250,000 to 300,000 clones, 85% to 90% of them present only once. V usage is TRBV5-6 and J usage is TRBJ1-2; the match to TRBD1 covers 7 bases. This clonotype was obtained from a woman in her 50s with COVID-19, enrolled during active disease. Input material: peripheral blood. In DNA form, the CDR3 reads TGTGCCAGCAGCTCGACAGGGTACGGTCATGGCTACACCTTC. Protein: CASSSTGYGHGYTF. Looking up the rest from reference TRBV5-6 and TRBJ1-2 gives the full variable domain: DAGVTQSPTHLIKTRGQQVTLRCSPKSGHDTVSWYQQALGQGPQFIFQYYEEEERQRGNFPDRFSGHQFPNYSSELNVNALLLGDSALYLCASSSTGYGHGYTFGSGTRLTVV.